One and the same sample provided the 11 T cell receptor beta chains below, sequenced in a study of cytomegalovirus exposure and HLA in healthy donors. Sequencing used immunoSEQ multiplex PCR; TCRdb keeps in-frame clones, though not all of them. The sample has 110,000 to 150,000 clones, 94% seen once. Specimen: PBMCs. The source is a man between 18 and 35 years old in good health and CMV-seropositive.

This clone was detected only a few times. The chain links TRBV6-5 to TRBJ1-2; D is unclear. Trimming pared 3 bases from V and 8 bases from J, leaving 4 bases between. CDR1 is MNHEY, CDR2 SVGAGI, per germline. The CDR3 loop spans 10 amino acids. The CDR3 DNA follows: TGTGCCAGCAGTTATCGGGGCTACACCTTC. Protein: CASSYRGYTF.

This sequence joins TRBV15 and TRBJ2-4; tentative D call: TRBD2 (5 bases). V lost 0 bases to trimming and J lost 0 bases, with 18 bases between them. The CDR3 is made up of 19 amino acids. The germline V gene encodes CDR1 LNHNV and CDR2 YYDKDF (reference sequence). The CDR3 DNA reads TGTGCCACCAGCAGAGAGCTCCAGAGAGGGTTTGTAGCCAAAAACATTCAGTACTTC. It is translated as CATSRELQRGFVAKNIQYF.

V and J are TRBV29-1 and TRBJ1-2, with D unclear. Germline loops: CDR1 SQVTM, CDR2 ANQGSEA. The CDR3 length is 13 residues. V was trimmed by 3 bases and J by 4 bases, leaving 12 bases between them. DNA of the CDR3: TGCAGCGTTGAGTCGGGGTGGAGCTATGGCTACACCTTC. It translates to CSVESGWSYGYTF.

This sequence joins TRBV5-6 and TRBJ1-5, with TRBD1 matching over 7 bases. Per the germline V gene, CDR1 is SGHDT and CDR2 is YYEEEE. CDR3 length: 17 residues. J gave up 0 bases and V 0 bases, and 6 bases lay outside the gene matches. The DNA for the CDR3 is TGTGCCAGCAGCTTGGGACAGGGATACTATAGCAATCAGCCCCAGCATTTT. It yields the protein CASSLGQGYYSNQPQHF.

V and J are TRBV28 and TRBJ2-1; 9 nucleotides line up with TRBD2. V lost 5 bases and J lost 10; bases outside the gene matches: 12. The CDR3 extends over 15 amino acids. Looked up from germline, CDR1 is MDHEN and CDR2 is SYDVKM. This chain's CDR3 is CASSLAGGPVNEQFF. CDR3 nucleotide sequence: TGTGCCAGCAGTCTTGCGGGAGGGCCGGTTAACGAGCAGTTCTTC.

This rearrangement joins TRBV5-1 to TRBJ2-2, with 9 bases aligning to TRBD1. The junction had 11 bases not matched to a gene; V was cut back by 3 bases and J by 8 bases. Germline V gene data show CDR1 as SGHRS and CDR2 as YFSETQ. This CDR3 spans 16 amino acids. The CDR3 spells CASSSGGQGITGELFF. The CDR3 DNA is TGCGCCAGCAGCTCCGGTGGACAGGGGATTACAGGGGAGCTGTTTTTT.

V is TRBV18 and J is TRBJ1-5, with 9 nucleotides matching TRBD1. V was clipped by 3 bases and J by 6 bases; unmatched bases: 6. Germline assignment: CDR1 KGHSH and CDR2 LQKENI. CDR3 length: 15 amino acids. CDR3 region: CASSPRGQGPQPQHF. DNA of the CDR3: TGTGCCAGCTCACCCCGGGGACAGGGTCCTCAGCCCCAGCATTTT.

The table lists this clone with a count of one. The J gene is TRBJ2-2, the V gene TRBV7-8; the D gene is possibly TRBD1 (6 bases). Trimming removed 5 bases from V and 0 bases from J, with 13 bases in between. Germline V gives CDR1 SGHVS, CDR2 FQNEAQ. This CDR3 has 16 amino acids. DNA of the CDR3: TGTGCCAGCAGCCCCTGGACAGCCGCGAACACCGGGGAGCTGTTTTTT. Translating it yields CASSPWTAANTGELFF.

J is TRBJ2-1 and V is TRBV27; TRBD2 matches at 13 bases. The CDR3 is 20 amino acids. Germline assignment: CDR1 MNHEY and CDR2 SMNVEV (reference sequence). J gave up 1 base and V 5 bases, and 14 bases lay outside the gene matches. For the CDR3, the DNA is TGTGCCAGCAGTACAATCAATGGACTAGCGGGAGTTAGGTCCTACAATGAGCAGTTCTTC. Amino acid sequence: CASSTINGLAGVRSYNEQFF.

The chain links TRBV30 to TRBJ1-1; TRBD1 agrees at 7 bases. CDR1 and CDR2 (germline): GTSNPN, SVGIG (reference sequence). The CDR3 consists of 14 residues. Germline trimming cut 3 bases from V and 2 bases from J; bases unmatched to any gene: 6. CDR3: CAWRGQLTNTEAFF. CDR3 DNA sequence: TGTGCCTGGAGGGGACAGTTAACCAACACTGAAGCTTTCTTT.

The chain couples TRBV27 to TRBJ2-1; possible D gene TRBD2, 6 bases. The CDR3 extends over 14 amino acids. V gave up 5 bases and J gave up 6 bases, with 14 bases separating them. The germline CDR1 and CDR2 sequences are MNHEY and SMNVEV (reference sequence). The CDR3 spells CASSGGTWGNEQFF. The DNA of the CDR3 is TGTGCCAGCAGTGGGGGGACTTGGGGCAATGAGCAGTTCTTC.